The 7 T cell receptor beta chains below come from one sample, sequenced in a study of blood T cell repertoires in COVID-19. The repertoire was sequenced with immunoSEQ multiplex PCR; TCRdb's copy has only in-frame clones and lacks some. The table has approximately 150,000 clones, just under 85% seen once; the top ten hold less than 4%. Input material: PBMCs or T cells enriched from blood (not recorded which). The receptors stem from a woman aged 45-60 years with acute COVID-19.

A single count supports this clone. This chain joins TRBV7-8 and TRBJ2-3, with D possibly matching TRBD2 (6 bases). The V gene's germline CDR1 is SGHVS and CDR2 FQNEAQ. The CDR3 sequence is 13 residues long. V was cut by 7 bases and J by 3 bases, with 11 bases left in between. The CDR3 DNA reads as TGTGCCAGCACCCCAGGGACTACAGATACGCAGTATTTT. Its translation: CASTPGTTDTQYF.

In nucleotides, the CDR3 is TGTGCCAGCAGCGTAGGTGAGTCAGGCTATGGCTACACCTTC. This translates into CASSVGESGYGYTF. The V gene is TRBV9, the J gene TRBJ1-2; D is unclear. Trimming stripped 0 bases from V and 4 bases from J, with 10 bases between. Germline assignment: CDR1 SGDLS and CDR2 YYNGEE. The CDR3 extends over 14 amino acids.

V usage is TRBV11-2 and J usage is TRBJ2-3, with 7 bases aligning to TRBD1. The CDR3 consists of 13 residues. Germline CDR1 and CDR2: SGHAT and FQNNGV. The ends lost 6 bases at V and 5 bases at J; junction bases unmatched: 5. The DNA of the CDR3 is TGTGCCAGCAGGATACAGGGGATAGATACGCAGTATTTT. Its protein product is CASRIQGIDTQYF.

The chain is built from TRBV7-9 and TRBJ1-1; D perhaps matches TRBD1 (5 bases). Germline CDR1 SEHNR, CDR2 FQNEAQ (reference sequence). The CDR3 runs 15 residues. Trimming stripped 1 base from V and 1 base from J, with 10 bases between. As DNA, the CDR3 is TGTGCCAGCAGCTTAGTATTTGGGGCGAACACTGAAGCTTTCTTT. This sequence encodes CASSLVFGANTEAFF.

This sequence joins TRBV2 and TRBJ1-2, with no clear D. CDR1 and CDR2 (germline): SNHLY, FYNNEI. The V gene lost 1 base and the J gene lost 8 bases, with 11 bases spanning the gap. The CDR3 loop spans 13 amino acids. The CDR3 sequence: CASSEGEMWGYTF. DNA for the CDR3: TGTGCCAGCAGTGAAGGGGAGATGTGGGGCTACACCTTC.

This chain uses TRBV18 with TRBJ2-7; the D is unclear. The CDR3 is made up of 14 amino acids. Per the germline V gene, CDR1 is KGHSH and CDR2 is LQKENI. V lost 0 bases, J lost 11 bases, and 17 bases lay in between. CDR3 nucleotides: TGTGCCAGCTCACCACCGAGGCCTTCAAATACGAAGTACTTC. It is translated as CASSPPRPSNTKYF.

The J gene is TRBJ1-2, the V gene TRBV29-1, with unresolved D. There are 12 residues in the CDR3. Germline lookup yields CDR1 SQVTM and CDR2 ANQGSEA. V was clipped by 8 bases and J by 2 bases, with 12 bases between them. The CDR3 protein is CSTREGNYGYTF. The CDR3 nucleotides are TGCAGCACACGGGAGGGAAACTATGGCTACACCTTC. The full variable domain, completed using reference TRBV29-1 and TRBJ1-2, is SAVISQKPSRDICQRGTSLTIQCQVDSQVTMMFWYRQQPGQSLTLIATANQGSEATYESGFVIDKFPISRPNLTFSTLTVSNMSPEDSSIYLCSTREGNYGYTFGSGTRLTVV.